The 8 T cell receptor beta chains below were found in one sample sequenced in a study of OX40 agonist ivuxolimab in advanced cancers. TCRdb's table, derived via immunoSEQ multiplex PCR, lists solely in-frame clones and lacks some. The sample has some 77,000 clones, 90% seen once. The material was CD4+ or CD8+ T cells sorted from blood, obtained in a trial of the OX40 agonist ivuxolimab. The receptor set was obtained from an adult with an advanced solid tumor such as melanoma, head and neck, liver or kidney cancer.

CDR3 coding DNA: TGTGCCAGCAAGGGGGACTACAACACAGATACGCAGTATTTT. Residues: CASKGDYNTDTQYF. The genes are TRBV6-5 and TRBJ2-3; D might be TRBD2 (7 bases). V gave up 7 bases and J gave up 2 bases, with 13 bases separating them. Germline V gene data show CDR1 as MNHEY and CDR2 as SVGAGI. This CDR3 region has 14 residues.

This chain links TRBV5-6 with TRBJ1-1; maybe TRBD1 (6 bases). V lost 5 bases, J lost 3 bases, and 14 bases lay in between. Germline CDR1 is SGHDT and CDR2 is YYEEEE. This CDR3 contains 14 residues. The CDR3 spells CASRVQGWDTEAFF. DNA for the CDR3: TGTGCCAGCAGGGTACAGGGATGGGACACTGAAGCTTTCTTT.

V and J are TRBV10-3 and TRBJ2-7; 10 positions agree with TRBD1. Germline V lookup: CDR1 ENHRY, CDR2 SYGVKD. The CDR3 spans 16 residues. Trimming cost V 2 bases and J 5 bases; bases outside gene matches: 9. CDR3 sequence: CAISERTGGRKDEQYF. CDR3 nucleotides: TGTGCCATCAGTGAGCGGACAGGGGGACGAAAGGACGAGCAGTACTTC.

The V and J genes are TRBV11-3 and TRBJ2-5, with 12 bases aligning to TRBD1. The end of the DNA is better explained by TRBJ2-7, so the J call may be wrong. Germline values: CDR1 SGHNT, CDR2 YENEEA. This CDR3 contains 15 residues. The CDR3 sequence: CASSLERDRGREQYF. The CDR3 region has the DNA TGTGCCAGCAGCTTAGAGCGGGACAGGGGGCGCGAGCAGTACTTC.

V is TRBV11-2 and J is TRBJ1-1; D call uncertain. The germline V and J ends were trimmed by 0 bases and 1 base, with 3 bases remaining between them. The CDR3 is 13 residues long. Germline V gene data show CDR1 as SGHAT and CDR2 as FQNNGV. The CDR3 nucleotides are TGTGCCAGCAGCTTAGAGAGGAACACTGAAGCTTTCTTT. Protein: CASSLERNTEAFF.

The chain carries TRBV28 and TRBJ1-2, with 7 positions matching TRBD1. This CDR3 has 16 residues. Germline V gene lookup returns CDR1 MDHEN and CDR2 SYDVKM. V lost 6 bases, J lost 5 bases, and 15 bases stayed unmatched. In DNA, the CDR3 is TGTGCCAGCAGCCGATACAGGGGACGCATGATTTATGGCTACACCTTC. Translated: CASSRYRGRMIYGYTF.

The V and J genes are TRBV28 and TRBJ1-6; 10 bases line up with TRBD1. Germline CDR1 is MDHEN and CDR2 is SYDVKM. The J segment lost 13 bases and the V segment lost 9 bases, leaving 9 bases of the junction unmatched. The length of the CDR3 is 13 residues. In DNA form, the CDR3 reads TGTGCCAGTCGGGGACAGGGGTTCCCTCCCCTCCACTTT. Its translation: CASRGQGFPPLHF.

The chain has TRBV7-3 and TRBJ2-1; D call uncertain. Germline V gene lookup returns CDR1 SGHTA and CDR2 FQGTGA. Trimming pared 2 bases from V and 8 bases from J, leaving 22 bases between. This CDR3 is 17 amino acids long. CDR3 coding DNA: TGTGCCAGCAGCTTATGGGCTCCCCTTGGCTACAAGGATGAGCAGTTCTTC. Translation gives CASSLWAPLGYKDEQFF.